The source of this TCR beta chain is a study of low-dose radiotherapy and immunotherapy resistance in tumors. TCRs were amplified for 15 to 25 PCR cycles with a constant-region primer and V-primer adapter. TCRdb called the reads again in MiXCR, with one record for every CDR3 protein. Altogether some 52,000 distinct CDR3 sequences are present, around 33% being singletons, with the ten largest covering 7.5% to 9.5%. Trimming removed 5 bases at V and 5 bases at J, with 15 bases between. Germline CDR1 DFQATT, CDR2 SNEGSKA (reference sequence). This CDR3 comprises 13 residues. Time point of the sample: after trial treatment. Specified treatment: LDRT plus nivolumab, ipilimumab, low-dose cyclophosphamide and aspirin (RACIN trial). Those who qualified had advanced solid tumors (lacking tumor-infiltrating lymphocytes). This clonotype was observed many times.

This receptor was taken from a male donor with rectosigmoid adenocarcinoma. The sample here was PBMCs, taken after low-dose radiotherapy plus immunotherapy. The rearrangement links TRBV20-1 to TRBJ2-5, with D maybe TRBD2 (6 bases). The CDR3 nucleotides are TGCAGTGCTTATGAGCGAGGGAGGGAGACCCAGTACTTC. Its translation is CSAYERGRETQYF.